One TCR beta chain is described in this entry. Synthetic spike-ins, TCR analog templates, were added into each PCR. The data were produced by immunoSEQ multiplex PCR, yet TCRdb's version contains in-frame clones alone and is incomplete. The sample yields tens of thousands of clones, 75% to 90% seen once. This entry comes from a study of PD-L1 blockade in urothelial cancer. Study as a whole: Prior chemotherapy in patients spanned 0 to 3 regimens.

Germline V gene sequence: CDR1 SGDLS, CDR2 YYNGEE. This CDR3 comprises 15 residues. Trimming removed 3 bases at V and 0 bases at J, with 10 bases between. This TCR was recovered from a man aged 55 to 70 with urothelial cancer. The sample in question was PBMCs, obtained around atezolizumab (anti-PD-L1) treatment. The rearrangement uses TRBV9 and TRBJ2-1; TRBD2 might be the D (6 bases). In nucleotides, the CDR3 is TGTGCCAGCAGCGGTAGCGGATTCTCCTACAATGAGCAGTTCTTC. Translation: CASSGSGFSYNEQFF.